This is a list of T cell receptor beta chains from one sample in a study of T cell responses to AZD1222 COVID-19 vaccine. The repertoire was sequenced with immunoSEQ multiplex PCR; TCRdb's copy has only in-frame clones and lacks some. Among over 120,000 clones listed, 85% to 95% were seen once. The sequencing used peripheral blood, collected on day 0 of AZD1222 vaccination. The source is an adult in good health. Each CDR3 is given with its conserved first and last residue. D genes are given only for firm matches. Clone size, where shown, is once, few, many, or a class for clones that have expanded.

CDR3 | DNA | size | J | D | V
CASSYSSLASYNEQFF | TGTGCCAGCAGTTACTCGAGCCTAGCGAGCTACAATGAGCAGTTCTTC | NA | TRBJ2-1 | NA | TRBV6-5
CASSPPGGYHQPQHF | TGTGCCAGCAGTCCTCCGGGGGGATATCATCAGCCCCAGCATTTT | NA | TRBJ1-5 | NA | TRBV6-4
CASSQGPTGYGTEAFF | TGTGCCAGCAGCCAAGGTCCAACAGGGTACGGCACTGAAGCTTTCTTT | NA | TRBJ1-1 | NA | TRBV3-1/TRBV3-2
CASSIRLYLGVETQYF | TGTGCCAGTAGTATCCGCCTCTACCTGGGGGTAGAGACCCAGTACTTC | NA | TRBJ2-5 | NA | TRBV19
CASGGISGANVLTF | TGTGCCAGCGGAGGGATATCCGGGGCCAACGTCCTGACTTTC | NA | TRBJ2-6 | NA | TRBV5-5
CASSVGTGSWRLTEAFF | TGTGCCAGCAGCGTAGGGACAGGGTCTTGGAGGCTCACTGAAGCTTTCTTT | NA | TRBJ1-1 | TRBD1 | TRBV9
CASSLYRTGANVLTF | TGTGCCAGCAGCTTGTACAGGACTGGGGCCAACGTCCTGACTTTC | once | TRBJ2-6 | NA | TRBV11-2
CASSLGSSSPLHF | TGTGCCAGCAGCTTGGGGAGTAGTTCACCCCTCCACTTT | NA | TRBJ1-6 | NA | TRBV5-5
CASSSTGDLIYGYTF | TGTGCCAGCAGCTCAACAGGAGACCTGATCTATGGCTACACCTTC | NA | TRBJ1-2 | NA | TRBV5-6
CASSQGLGTPRWRQPQHF | TGTGCCAGCAGCCAAGGCCTAGGGACTCCGAGGTGGCGGCAGCCCCAGCATTTT | NA | TRBJ1-5 | NA | TRBV3-1/TRBV3-2
CASSARTGPTDTQYF | TGTGCCAGCTCAGCCAGGACAGGTCCGACAGATACGCAGTATTTT | NA | TRBJ2-3 | TRBD1 | TRBV6-5
CASSKGRGFAEAFF | TGTGCCAGCAGCAAAGGTAGAGGGTTCGCTGAAGCTTTCTTT | NA | TRBJ1-1 | NA | TRBV14
CASSSLDWYGYTF | TGTGCCAGCAGTTCCCTCGATTGGTATGGCTACACCTTC | NA | TRBJ1-2 | NA | TRBV28
CASSSQSTGVSGKLFF | TGTGCCAGCAGTTCCCAGAGCACAGGGGTATCGGGAAAACTGTTTTTT | NA | TRBJ1-4 | TRBD1 | TRBV28
CATSDSDREDEKLFF | TGTGCCACCAGTGACTCTGACAGGGAGGATGAAAAACTGTTTTTT | NA | TRBJ1-4 | TRBD1 | TRBV24-1
CAWSGAGLRRYSNQPQHF | TGTGCCTGGAGTGGGGCAGGGTTAAGACGTTATAGCAATCAGCCCCAGCATTTT | NA | TRBJ1-5 | NA | TRBV30
CASSINQESGLFF | TGTGCCAGTAGTATAAACCAGGAAAGTGGGCTGTTTTTT | NA | TRBJ1-4 | NA | TRBV19
CASSLGSYEQYF | TGTGCCAGTAGTCTGGGGTCCTACGAGCAGTACTTC | NA | TRBJ2-7 | NA | TRBV19
CASSLWGQGGPRERNTIYF | TGTGCCAGCAGCCTCTGGGGACAGGGGGGTCCGCGGGAGCGAAACACCATATATTTT | once | TRBJ1-3 | TRBD1 | TRBV7-8
CASSYRALNTIYF | TGTGCCAGCAGTTACAGGGCTTTAAACACCATATATTTT | NA | TRBJ1-3 | NA | TRBV12-3/TRBV12-4
CASKSGPYGYTF | TGTGCCAGCAAGTCAGGGCCCTATGGCTACACCTTC | once | TRBJ1-2 | NA | TRBV28
CASSLAVEVAGTQETQYF | TGTGCCAGCAGTTTAGCCGTCGAAGTAGCGGGGACACAAGAGACCCAGTACTTC | NA | TRBJ2-5 | TRBD2 | TRBV28
CAWSRDSTSPLHF | TGTGCCTGGAGTCGGGACAGTACCTCACCCCTCCACTTT | NA | TRBJ1-6 | TRBD1 | TRBV30
CASSQSRPNEQFF | TGTGCCAGCAGCCAATCCAGGCCGAATGAGCAGTTCTTC | NA | TRBJ2-1 | NA | TRBV14
CASSGGPALNTEAFF | TGTGCCAGCAGTGGCGGGCCCGCCTTGAACACTGAAGCTTTCTTT | NA | TRBJ1-1 | NA | TRBV28
CAWSPGSYEAFF | TGTGCCTGGAGTCCGGGATCTTATGAAGCTTTCTTT | NA | TRBJ1-1 | NA | TRBV30
CASSRGTSGAVLTETQYF | TGTGCCAGCAGCCGTGGCACTAGCGGGGCAGTTTTGACAGAGACCCAGTACTTC | NA | TRBJ2-5 | TRBD2 | TRBV11-3
CASSQNRAGRTDTQYF | TGTGCCAGCAGCCAAAACAGGGCGGGTCGCACAGATACGCAGTATTTT | NA | TRBJ2-3 | NA | TRBV4-2
CASSPTGYEQYF | TGTGCCAGCTCACCTACAGGGTACGAGCAGTACTTC | NA | TRBJ2-7 | NA | TRBV18
CASSSSEGGSGELFF | TGTGCCAGCAGCTCCTCGGAAGGGGGAAGCGGGGAGCTGTTTTTT | NA | TRBJ2-2 | NA | TRBV7-3
CASIRPGDGGYTF | TGTGCCAGCATCCGTCCGGGGGATGGTGGCTACACCTTC | NA | TRBJ1-2 | NA | TRBV2
CASSLARRETNEKLFF | TGTGCCAGCAGCTTAGCCCGCCGGGAAACTAATGAAAAACTGTTTTTT | NA | TRBJ1-4 | NA | TRBV7-9
CASSLSGGLGRTQYF | TGTGCCAGCAGTTTGAGCGGGGGGTTAGGTAGGACCCAGTACTTC | NA | TRBJ2-5 | TRBD2 | TRBV27
CASTKDPGDYGYTF | TGCGCCAGCACCAAGGACCCAGGGGACTATGGCTACACCTTC | NA | TRBJ1-2 | NA | TRBV5-1
CATSQGQRHTEAFF | TGTGCCACCTCCCAGGGACAGCGACATACTGAAGCTTTCTTT | once | TRBJ1-1 | TRBD1 | TRBV19